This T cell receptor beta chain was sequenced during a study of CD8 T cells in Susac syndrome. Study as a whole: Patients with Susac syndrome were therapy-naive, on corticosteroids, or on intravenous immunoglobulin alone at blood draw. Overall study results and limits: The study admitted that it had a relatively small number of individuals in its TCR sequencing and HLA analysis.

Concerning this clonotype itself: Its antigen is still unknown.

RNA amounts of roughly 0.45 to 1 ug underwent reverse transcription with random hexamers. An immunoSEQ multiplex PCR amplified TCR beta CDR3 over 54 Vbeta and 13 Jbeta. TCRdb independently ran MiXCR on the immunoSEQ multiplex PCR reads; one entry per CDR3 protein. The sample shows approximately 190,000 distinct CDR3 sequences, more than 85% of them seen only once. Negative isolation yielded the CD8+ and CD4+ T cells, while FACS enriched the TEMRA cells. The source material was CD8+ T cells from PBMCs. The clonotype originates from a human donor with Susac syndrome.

CDR3 protein: CASSENGQGNTEAFF. The CDR3, as DNA: TGCGCCAGCAGTGAAAACGGACAGGGGAACACTGAAGCTTTCTTT. The chain uses TRBV10-1 and TRBJ1-1; 8 bases align to TRBD1. This CDR3 contains 15 residues. V shed 3 bases and J 1 base; nucleotides not matched to a gene: 4. The germline gives CDR1 WNHNN, CDR2 SYGVQD (reference sequence).